The clone carrying this T cell receptor beta chain has more than one count but fewer than ten. No antigen is known for it. These data come from a study of blood T cells in healthy people across ages. Study-wide context: Roughly one uniquely barcoded beta molecule per two T cells was captured. Broader study findings: Per million T cells, TCR beta diversity dropped about linearly as age rose. Expanded clonotype changes were possibly confounded by unknown donor CMV status.

Trimming at V came to 5 bases and at J to 8 bases, leaving 6 bases not matched to a gene. The CDR3 is 16 residues long. CDR1 SGHTA and CDR2 FQGTGA come from the germline V gene. PCR was performed a second time for about 6 to 12 cycles using a sample-barcoded 5' primer and a J-beta primer mix. A single record per CDR3 protein comes from TCRdb applying MiXCR to the 5' RACE reads. The profile shows about 670,000 distinct CDR3 sequences, approximately 40% of them singletons. The specimen was blood. This chain uses TRBV7-3 with TRBJ2-1; TRBD2 aligns across 16 bases. The origin of this receptor is an older man in good health. Here the CDR3 DNA reads TGTGCCAGCAGCCAAGGGACTAGCGGGAGGGCTTATGAGCAGTTCTTC. Protein: CASSQGTSGRAYEQFF.